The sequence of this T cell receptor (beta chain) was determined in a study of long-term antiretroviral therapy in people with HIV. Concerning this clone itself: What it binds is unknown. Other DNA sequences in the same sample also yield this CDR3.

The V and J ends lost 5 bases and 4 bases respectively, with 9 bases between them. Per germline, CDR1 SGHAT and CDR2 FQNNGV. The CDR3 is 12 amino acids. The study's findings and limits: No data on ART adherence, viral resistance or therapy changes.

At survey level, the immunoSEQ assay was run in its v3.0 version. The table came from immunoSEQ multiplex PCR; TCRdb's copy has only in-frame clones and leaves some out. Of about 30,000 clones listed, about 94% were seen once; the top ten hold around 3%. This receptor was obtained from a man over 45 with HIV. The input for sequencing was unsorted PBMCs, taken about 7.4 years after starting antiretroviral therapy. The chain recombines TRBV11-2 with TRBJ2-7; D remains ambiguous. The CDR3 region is CASSPRPYEQYF. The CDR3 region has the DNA TGTGCCAGCAGCCCGAGACCGTACGAGCAGTACTTC.